This T cell receptor beta chain comes out of a study of cytomegalovirus exposure and HLA in healthy donors. The study's findings and limits: A missense variant in DCLRE1C was later tied to TCR beta V- and J-gene trimming.

Vbeta (60) and Jbeta (13) primers were used in the PCR. Profiled with immunoSEQ multiplex PCR; TCRdb holds only in-frame clones, not every one. Here the sample spans over 150,000 clones, about 80% being singletons. The V gene's germline CDR1 is LNHNV and CDR2 YYDKDF (reference sequence). V dropped 0 bases and J dropped 15; count of bases not matched to a gene: 7. This CDR3 contains 13 residues. Comments on this clone: Its antigen is unknown.

Likely unrecorded immune exposures existed in these nominally healthy donors. This sequence joins TRBV15 and TRBJ2-1, with 8 bases matching TRBD2. This receptor was identified in a woman aged 55-69 years in good health and CMV-seropositive. The sample was PBMCs. The CDR3: CATSRDRGGSSFF. CDR3 bases: TGTGCCACCAGCAGAGATCGGGGGGGCAGTTCGTTCTTC. The full variable domain, completed using reference TRBV15 and TRBJ2-1, is DAMVIQNPRYQVTQFGKPVTLSCSQTLNHNVMYWYQQKSSQAPKLLFHYYDKDFNNEADTPDNFQSRRPNTSFCFLDIRSPGLGDTAMYLCATSRDRGGSSFFGPGTRLTVL.